One and the same sample provided the 4 T cell receptor beta chains below, sequenced in a study of vaccination effects on CD4 cells after COVID-19. These receptors lack a known antigen. Data came from immunoSEQ multiplex PCR; TCRdb stores just in-frame clones and leaves some out. The sample has about 73,000 clones; around 74% are singletons. Antigen-specific CD4+ T cells were expanded (with viral peptide pools) by the ViraFEST assay ahead of sequencing. CD4+ T cells were isolated after approximately 10 days of culture. The vaccine recipients had no prior SARS-CoV-2 infection, with negative nucleocapsid antibodies. This sample comprised CD4+ T cells from PBMCs cultured with HCoV-NL63 spike peptides, obtained before COVID-19 vaccination. Receptors were obtained from a human donor who received a COVID-19 vaccine.

This chain connects TRBV3-1 (or the pseudogene TRBV3-2) to TRBJ2-5; D remains unclear. The CDR3 covers 15 residues. Germline V CDR1 and CDR2: LGHDT, YNNKEL (reference sequence). The V gene lost 1 base and the J gene lost 0 bases, with 9 bases spanning the gap. The CDR3 is CASSQGVGYQETQYF. DNA for the CDR3: TGTGCCAGCAGCCAAGGGGTTGGGTACCAAGAGACCCAGTACTTC.

In this sample, this clone turned up a few times. This chain uses TRBV6-5 with TRBJ1-4, with no clear D. This CDR3 has 15 amino acids. V lost 2 bases and J 5 bases, leaving 12 bases between the germline ends. Germline V CDR1 and CDR2: MNHEY, SVGAGI. In DNA form, the CDR3 reads TGTGCCAGCAGTTACACGACGGCTCTAAATGAAAAACTGTTTTTT. It specifies CASSYTTALNEKLFF.

This rearrangement joins TRBV6-5 to TRBJ2-7; 9 bases fit TRBD2. The length of the CDR3 is 13 residues. Germline V CDR1 and CDR2: MNHEY, SVGAGI. Here the CDR3 DNA reads TGTGCCAGCAGCCTGGGACTAGCCGGACGGATGGACGTC. Encoded protein: CASSLGLAGRMDV.

The chain couples TRBV7-6 to TRBJ2-1, with D perhaps matching TRBD2 (6 bases). The CDR3 contains 16 residues. The V gene's germline CDR1 is SGHVS and CDR2 FNYEAQ. V lost 4 bases and J 4 bases, leaving 17 bases between the germline ends. DNA of the CDR3: TGTGCCAGCAGCTCACAAGAGCTTAGCGGATACAATGAGCAGTTCTTC. Its translation is CASSSQELSGYNEQFF.